Given below is one TCR beta chain in context. The target antigen is unknown. Here immunoSEQ multiplex PCR was the method, and the copy in TCRdb shows in-frame clones only, minus some. The sample shows tens of thousands of clones, 90% of them seen only once. The entry originates in a study of OX40 agonist ivuxolimab in advanced cancers. Study-wide results and limits: Among some nonresponders, normalized T-cell clonal expansion was also low. Among the lowest peripheral clonal expansion occurred in 0.1-3.0 mg/kg partial responders.

The V gene lost 3 bases and the J gene lost 9 bases, with 18 bases spanning the gap. Germline loops: CDR1 LGHNA, CDR2 YNFKEQ. This CDR3 contains 16 residues. The chain carries TRBV4-2 and TRBJ1-6; D is unresolved. This TCR was recovered from an adult with an advanced solid tumor such as melanoma, head and neck, liver or kidney cancer. The source material was CD4+ or CD8+ T cells sorted from blood, sampled in a trial of the OX40 agonist ivuxolimab. The CDR3 protein is CASSQDLRGEGSPLHF. CDR3 DNA sequence: TGTGCCAGCAGCCAGGACCTCCGCGGGGAGGGTTCACCCCTCCACTTT.